One and the same sample provided the 31 T cell receptor beta chains below, sequenced in a study of cytomegalovirus exposure and HLA in healthy donors. PCR involved 60 Vbeta and 13 Jbeta primers. Assay used: immunoSEQ multiplex PCR; TCRdb lists only in-frame clones, some missing. In the table there are 150,000 to 200,000 clones, around 80% of which are singletons. The sample consisted of PBMCs. The receptors were gathered from a woman aged 25-40 years in good health and CMV-seropositive.

The chain couples TRBV19 to TRBJ1-2; D may be TRBD1 (5 bases). This CDR3 is built from 13 residues. V gave up 6 bases and J gave up 4 bases, with 12 bases separating them. Germline lookup yields CDR1 LNHDA and CDR2 SQIVND (reference sequence). CDR3 DNA: TGTGCCAGTAGCAGGGATGGGGTCTATGGCTACACCTTC. Translated: CASSRDGVYGYTF.

The V and J genes are TRBV11-3 and TRBJ1-6; D unresolved. Trimming cost V 1 base and J 12 bases, with 7 bases left between them. Germline lookup yields CDR1 SGHNT and CDR2 YENEEA. CDR3 length equals 12 residues. The CDR3 loop reads CASSLGRGPLHF. CDR3 in DNA: TGTGCCAGCAGCTTAGGACGGGGACCCCTCCACTTT.

CDR3 DNA: TGCGCCAGCAGCCCCTCGCTAGAATTTGAAGCTTTCTTT. Translating gives CASSPSLEFEAFF. The chain carries TRBV4-1 and TRBJ1-1; D gene uncertain. V lost 4 bases to trimming and J lost 7 bases, with 13 bases between them. The CDR3 runs to 13 residues. Germline V lookup: CDR1 MGHRA, CDR2 YSYEKL.

The chain couples TRBV6-5 to TRBJ2-1; D is unresolved. The germline gives CDR1 MNHEY, CDR2 SVGAGI. Deletions cut 4 bases from V and 3 bases from J, with 7 bases between. CDR3 length: 13 amino acids. The CDR3 DNA reads as TGTGCCAGCAGTTTTCAGGTCTACAATGAGCAGTTCTTC. Amino acid sequence: CASSFQVYNEQFF.

This clone appeared a few times. V is TRBV7-9 and J is TRBJ2-7, with 9 bases fitting TRBD1. The CDR3 runs to 15 residues. CDR1 and CDR2 from the germline V gene are SEHNR and FQNEAQ (reference sequence). The V gene end was trimmed by 1 base and the J gene end by 7 bases; junction bases not matched to a gene: 8. CDR3 nucleotides: TGTGCCAGCAGCTTAGGTACGGGACAGGGTTCTGAGCAGTACTTC. This gives the protein CASSLGTGQGSEQYF.

V is TRBV11-3 and J is TRBJ2-5; D gene unclear. Germline loops: CDR1 SGHNT, CDR2 YENEEA. The V and J ends lost 2 bases and 2 bases respectively, with 9 bases between them. The CDR3 covers 14 residues. The CDR3 DNA is TGTGCCAGCAGCTTATTTGCAGGTCAAGAGACCCAGTACTTC. Its translation is CASSLFAGQETQYF.

This clone appeared once. V gene TRBV5-1 combines with J gene TRBJ1-1; possible D gene TRBD1, 5 bases. V lost 1 base and J 3 bases, leaving 10 bases between the germline ends. Germline CDR1 is SGHRS and CDR2 is YFSETQ. The CDR3 length is 14 residues. The DNA of the CDR3 is TGCGCCAGCAGCTTGAATTCGGGGGACACTGAAGCTTTCTTT. Its translation: CASSLNSGDTEAFF.

The chain is built from TRBV7-6 and TRBJ2-3, with D uncertain. The CDR3 spans 15 residues. The germline V gene encodes CDR1 SGHVS and CDR2 FNYEAQ. The ends were cut back, 1 base at V and 2 bases at J, with 10 bases in the middle. The CDR3, as DNA: TGTGCCAGCAGCTTAGGGCTTGGCCTCACAGATACGCAGTATTTT. Its protein product is CASSLGLGLTDTQYF.

For the CDR3, the DNA is TGTGCCAGCAGCTTATTGGTTGCGGGGACGCAGTATTTT. It translates to CASSLLVAGTQYF. The chain has TRBV7-9 and TRBJ2-3, with a weak D call TRBD2 (6 bases). CDR3 size: 13 residues. V lost 2 bases, J lost 9 bases, and 12 bases lay in between. Germline V CDR1 and CDR2: SEHNR, FQNEAQ (reference sequence).

This clone was detected only a few times. The J gene is TRBJ1-2, the V gene TRBV2; D remains unclear. V was cut by 6 bases and J by 0 bases, with 8 bases left in between. The germline CDR1 and CDR2 sequences are SNHLY and FYNNEI. The CDR3 contains 13 residues. CDR3 sequence reads: CASSPGTNYGYTF. The CDR3 nucleotides are TGTGCCAGCAGCCCCGGTACTAACTATGGCTACACCTTC.

This clone appeared once. J is TRBJ1-6 and V is TRBV6-5, with D hard to call. Germline V gene data show CDR1 as MNHEY and CDR2 as SVGAGI. The V gene lost 6 bases and the J gene lost 9 bases, with 9 bases spanning the gap. The CDR3 has 12 amino acids. The CDR3 nucleotides read TGTGCCAGCAGGACTCTTTCTTCACCCCTCCACTTT. As protein: CASRTLSSPLHF.

The chain combines TRBV6-5 with TRBJ2-1; 9 bases map to TRBD2. CDR3 length: 16 residues. The trim removed 0 bases at V and 6 bases at J, leaving 6 bases unmatched. The germline CDR1 and CDR2 sequences are MNHEY and SVGAGI. The CDR3 DNA follows: TGTGCCAGCAGTTACTCCGGCGGGGGGGGCCCCAATGAGCAGTTCTTC. Translation gives CASSYSGGGGPNEQFF.

This sequence joins TRBV30 and TRBJ2-1; 7 bases map to TRBD1. The junction had 1 base not matched to a gene; V was cut back by 5 bases and J by 0 bases. Germline CDR1 GTSNPN, CDR2 SVGIG (reference sequence). The CDR3 loop spans 13 amino acids. The CDR3 DNA reads TGTGCCTGGGACAGGGCCTCCTACAATGAGCAGTTCTTC. It specifies CAWDRASYNEQFF.

V is TRBV7-2 and J is TRBJ1-6; 7 nucleotides line up with TRBD1. Germline trimming cut 5 bases from V and 7 bases from J; bases unmatched to any gene: 11. Germline lookup yields CDR1 SGHTA and CDR2 FQGNSA. The CDR3 is 16 residues long. Written as DNA, the CDR3 is TGTGCCAGCAGCCCAGGGGGGACAGCAATAAATTCACCCCTCCACTTT. Its protein product is CASSPGGTAINSPLHF.

This chain connects TRBV7-9 to TRBJ1-4; TRBD1 agrees at 7 bases. The V gene's germline CDR1 is SEHNR and CDR2 FQNEAQ (reference sequence). The CDR3 runs 18 residues. V trimming: 1 base; J trimming: 0 bases; junction bases outside the gene matches: 8. Written as DNA, the CDR3 is TGTGCCAGCAGCTTAGGACAGGGTAGGAGCGCAACTAATGAAAAACTGTTTTTT. Amino acid sequence: CASSLGQGRSATNEKLFF. The entire variable domain, with the rest obtained from reference TRBV7-9 and TRBJ1-4, is as follows: DTGVSQNPRHKITKRGQNVTFRCDPISEHNRLYWYRQTLGQGPEFLTYFQNEAQLEKSRLLSDRFSAERPKGSFSTLEIQRTEQGDSAMYLCASSLGQGRSATNEKLFFGSGTQLSVL.

The CDR3 DNA reads as TGTGCCAGCAGCCCAGCGGCGGGGGGGATAAACGAGCAGTACTTC. Amino acids: CASSPAAGGINEQYF. The J gene is TRBJ2-5, the V gene TRBV7-9; the match to TRBD2 covers 9 bases. The J call may not be correct, given that the DNA end is closer to TRBJ2-7. In germline, CDR1 is SEHNR, CDR2 FQNEAQ (reference sequence). The CDR3 covers 15 residues.

The rearrangement uses TRBV19 and TRBJ2-1, with TRBD1 matching 10 bases. The germline gives CDR1 LNHDA, CDR2 SQIVND (reference sequence). V lost 3 bases to trimming and J lost 6 bases; unmatched junction nucleotides: 5. CDR3 length: 15 amino acids. The CDR3 spells CASSMGQGWGNEQFF. CDR3 DNA sequence: TGTGCCAGTAGTATGGGACAGGGGTGGGGCAATGAGCAGTTCTTC.

The CDR3 bases are TGTGCCAGCAGTTTCACAGCATATGGCTACACCTTC. This sequence encodes CASSFTAYGYTF. The V call is TRBV28, the J call TRBJ1-2; D not certain. This CDR3 contains 12 residues. V gave up 3 bases and J gave up 5 bases, with 7 bases separating them. CDR1 is MDHEN and CDR2 is SYDVKM in the germline V gene.

The chain has TRBV4-1 and TRBJ1-5; 7 positions match TRBD1. Germline CDR1 is MGHRA and CDR2 is YSYEKL. The CDR3 length is 15 residues. V was pared by 7 bases and J by 10 bases, with 16 bases of the junction left unmatched. CDR3 nucleotides: TGCGCCAGCAACCATGCTACAGGGGCCGCTTACCCCCAGCATTTT. Protein product: CASNHATGAAYPQHF.

The rearrangement links TRBV29-1 to TRBJ1-1; 9 bases fit TRBD1. Germline CDR1 and CDR2: SQVTM and ANQGSEA. There are 13 residues in the CDR3. V lost 6 bases and J lost 11; bases outside the gene matches: 13. CDR3 DNA: TGCAGCGTCGAACGACAGGGGGTTTCGGAGGCTTTCTTT. Protein product: CSVERQGVSEAFF. The full variable domain, in which reference TRBV29-1 and TRBJ1-1 provide the parts outside the CDR3, is SAVISQKPSRDICQRGTSLTIQCQVDSQVTMMFWYRQQPGQSLTLIATANQGSEATYESGFVIDKFPISRPNLTFSTLTVSNMSPEDSSIYLCSVERQGVSEAFFGQGTRLTVV.

The chain recombines TRBV18 with TRBJ2-3; D unclear. The CDR3 extends over 12 amino acids. Trimming stripped 6 bases from V and 4 bases from J, with 8 bases between. Germline V gene sequence: CDR1 KGHSH, CDR2 LQKENI. The DNA of the CDR3 is TGTGCCAGCTCGTCGTCTGCAGATACGCAGTATTTT. Protein: CASSSSADTQYF.

Note on this clone: The sample contains more than one DNA sequence encoding this CDR3. The J gene is TRBJ1-2, the V gene TRBV27, with 9 nucleotides matching TRBD1. The ends lost 3 bases at V and 2 bases at J; junction bases unmatched: 1. The germline V gene encodes CDR1 MNHEY and CDR2 SMNVEV (reference sequence). This CDR3 spans 14 amino acids. Here the CDR3 DNA reads TGTGCCAGCAGTTTGACAGGGGGAAACTATGGCTACACCTTC. Its translation: CASSLTGGNYGYTF.

The chain joins TRBV5-5 to TRBJ2-5; D is undetermined. Trimming took off 4 bases at V and 5 bases at J, with 12 bases between the two ends. Germline V gene data show CDR1 as SGHKS and CDR2 as YYEKEE (reference sequence). The CDR3 contains 13 residues. CDR3 DNA: TGTGCCAGCAGCGGGCTTCGATGGGAGACCCAGTACTTC. As protein: CASSGLRWETQYF.

This chain connects TRBV30 to TRBJ1-1, with 7 bases that match TRBD1. The CDR3 loop spans 18 amino acids. Per germline, CDR1 GTSNPN and CDR2 SVGIG (reference sequence). Trimming removed 5 bases from V and 0 bases from J; junction bases left unmatched: 18. The DNA of the CDR3 is TGTGCCTGGGTAGACAGGGTATCACGACAAAGCATGAACACTGAAGCTTTCTTT. It yields the protein CAWVDRVSRQSMNTEAFF.

The CDR3 DNA reads TGTGCCAGCAGCCCCCTTTTGGAGGGGGCGCTGACTTTCCGTGGCTACACCTTC. This gives the protein CASSPLLEGALTFRGYTF. V usage is TRBV4-2 and J usage is TRBJ1-2; 7 bases are shared with TRBD1. V shed 4 bases, J shed 7 bases, and the junction held 21 bases outside the gene matches. The CDR3 has 18 amino acids. CDR1 is LGHNA, CDR2 YNFKEQ, per germline.

Only a few counts were recorded for this clone. The chain joins TRBV7-8 to TRBJ1-5; weak D call: TRBD1 (6 bases). Trimming removed 3 bases at V and 0 bases at J, with 15 bases between. The germline CDR1 and CDR2 sequences are SGHVS and FQNEAQ. This CDR3 contains 17 residues. CDR3 bases: TGTGCCAGCAGCTTGATACCGCAGGGGCCTAGCAATCAGCCCCAGCATTTT. It yields the protein CASSLIPQGPSNQPQHF.

This clone has only one observation. The chain couples TRBV5-1 to TRBJ2-3; 7 bases fit TRBD2. V shed 4 bases, J shed 1 base, and the junction held 6 bases outside the gene matches. Germline assignment: CDR1 SGHRS and CDR2 YFSETQ. The CDR3 sequence is 15 residues long. This CDR3 reads CASSPSRGGTDTQYF. The CDR3 nucleotides are TGCGCCAGCAGCCCCTCACGGGGGGGCACAGATACGCAGTATTTT.

V gene TRBV9 combines with J gene TRBJ2-5; 9 bases agree with TRBD2. The CDR3 length is 16 residues. CDR1 and CDR2 from the germline V gene are SGDLS and YYNGEE. V was clipped by 4 bases and J by 5 bases; unmatched bases: 12. The CDR3 spells CASSTRGGLGGETQYF. In DNA form, the CDR3 reads TGTGCCAGCAGCACGCGGGGGGGCCTTGGGGGGGAGACCCAGTACTTC.

The rearrangement joins TRBV5-1 to TRBJ2-1; TRBD2 is a possible D gene (5 bases). Germline-derived CDR1 and CDR2 are SGHRS and YFSETQ. Between the trimmed V and J ends, which lost 0 bases and 7 bases, there was a span of 14 bases. CDR3 size: 15 residues. The chain's CDR3 is CASSLAREGKNEQFF. CDR3 in DNA: TGCGCCAGCAGCTTGGCCCGGGAAGGGAAGAATGAGCAGTTCTTC.

The chain uses TRBV13 and TRBJ2-3; 14 nucleotides align to TRBD2. The V gene end was trimmed by 3 bases and the J gene end by 3 bases; junction bases not matched to a gene: 14. Germline CDR1 PRHDT, CDR2 FYEKMQ (reference sequence). This CDR3 has 20 residues. CDR3 protein: CASSFRPGLAGGPPTDTQYF. For the CDR3, the DNA is TGTGCCAGCAGCTTCCGCCCCGGACTAGCGGGGGGACCCCCTACAGATACGCAGTATTTT.

This rearrangement joins TRBV27 to TRBJ1-3, with a weak D call TRBD1 (6 bases). Trimming stripped 8 bases from V and 0 bases from J, with 17 bases between. Germline V CDR1 and CDR2: MNHEY, SMNVEV (reference sequence). The CDR3 loop spans 16 amino acids. The DNA for the CDR3 is TGTGCCAGCCTTATCAGACAGGCCTGCTCTGGAAACACCATATATTTT. Protein sequence: CASLIRQACSGNTIYF.